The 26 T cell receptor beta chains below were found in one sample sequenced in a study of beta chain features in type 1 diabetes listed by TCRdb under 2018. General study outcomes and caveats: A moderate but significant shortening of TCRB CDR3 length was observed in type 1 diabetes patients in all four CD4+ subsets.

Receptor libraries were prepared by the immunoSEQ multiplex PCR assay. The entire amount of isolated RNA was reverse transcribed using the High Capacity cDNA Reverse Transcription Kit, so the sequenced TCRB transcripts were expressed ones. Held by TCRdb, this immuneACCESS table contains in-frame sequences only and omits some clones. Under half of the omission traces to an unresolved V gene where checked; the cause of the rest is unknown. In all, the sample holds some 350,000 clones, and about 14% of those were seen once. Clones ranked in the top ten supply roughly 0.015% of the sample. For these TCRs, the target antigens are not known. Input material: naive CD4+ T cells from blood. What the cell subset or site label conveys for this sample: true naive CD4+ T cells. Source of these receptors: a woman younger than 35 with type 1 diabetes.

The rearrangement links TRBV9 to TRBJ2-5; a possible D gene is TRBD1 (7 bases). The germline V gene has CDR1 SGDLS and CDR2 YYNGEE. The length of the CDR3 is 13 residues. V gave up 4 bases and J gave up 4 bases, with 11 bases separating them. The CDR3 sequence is CASSFQGGETQYF. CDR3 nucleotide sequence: TGTGCCAGCAGCTTCCAGGGGGGAGAGACCCAGTACTTC.

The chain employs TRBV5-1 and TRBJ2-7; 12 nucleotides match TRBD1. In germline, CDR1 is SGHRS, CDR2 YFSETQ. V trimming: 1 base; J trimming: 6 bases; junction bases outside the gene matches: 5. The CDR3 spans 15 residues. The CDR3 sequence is CASSLTGTGGAEQYF. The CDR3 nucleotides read TGCGCCAGCAGCTTGACCGGGACAGGGGGCGCCGAGCAGTACTTC.

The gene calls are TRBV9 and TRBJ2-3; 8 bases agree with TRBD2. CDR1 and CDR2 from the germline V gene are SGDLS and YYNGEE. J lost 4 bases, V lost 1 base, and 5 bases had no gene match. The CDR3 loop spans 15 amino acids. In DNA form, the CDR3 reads TGTGCCAGCAGCGTAAGCGGGGGCACGCCAGATACGCAGTATTTT. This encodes CASSVSGGTPDTQYF.

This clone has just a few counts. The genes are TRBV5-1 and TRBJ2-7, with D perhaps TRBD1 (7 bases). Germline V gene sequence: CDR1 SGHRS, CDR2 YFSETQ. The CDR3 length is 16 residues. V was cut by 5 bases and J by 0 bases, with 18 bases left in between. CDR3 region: CASREVYRGLSYEQYF. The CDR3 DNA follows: TGCGCCAGCAGGGAGGTGTACAGGGGACTCTCCTACGAGCAGTACTTC.

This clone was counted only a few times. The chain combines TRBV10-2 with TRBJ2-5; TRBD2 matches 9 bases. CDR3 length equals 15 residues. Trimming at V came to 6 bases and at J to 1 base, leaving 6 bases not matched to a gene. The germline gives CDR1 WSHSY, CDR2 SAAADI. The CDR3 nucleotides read TGCGCCAGCAGCCCATTAGCGGGAGTCCAAGAGACCCAGTACTTC. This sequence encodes CASSPLAGVQETQYF.

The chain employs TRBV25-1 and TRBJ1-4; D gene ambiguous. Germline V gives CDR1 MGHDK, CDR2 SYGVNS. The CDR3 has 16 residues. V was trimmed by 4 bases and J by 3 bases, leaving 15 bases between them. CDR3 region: CASSASTWWANEKLFF. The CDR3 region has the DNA TGTGCCAGCAGTGCTAGTACCTGGTGGGCTAATGAAAAACTGTTTTTT.

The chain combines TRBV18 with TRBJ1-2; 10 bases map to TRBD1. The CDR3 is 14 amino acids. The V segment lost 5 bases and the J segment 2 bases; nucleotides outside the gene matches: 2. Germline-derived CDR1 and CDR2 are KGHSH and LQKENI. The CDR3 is CASSSGQGNYGYTF. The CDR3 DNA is TGTGCCAGCTCATCGGGACAGGGGAACTATGGCTACACCTTC.

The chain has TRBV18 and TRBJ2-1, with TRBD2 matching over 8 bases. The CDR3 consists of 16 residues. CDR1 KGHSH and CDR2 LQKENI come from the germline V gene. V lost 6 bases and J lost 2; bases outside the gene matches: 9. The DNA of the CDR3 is TGTGCCAGCTCCACTGGCACAGCGGGGGCCTACAATGAGCAGTTCTTC. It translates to CASSTGTAGAYNEQFF.

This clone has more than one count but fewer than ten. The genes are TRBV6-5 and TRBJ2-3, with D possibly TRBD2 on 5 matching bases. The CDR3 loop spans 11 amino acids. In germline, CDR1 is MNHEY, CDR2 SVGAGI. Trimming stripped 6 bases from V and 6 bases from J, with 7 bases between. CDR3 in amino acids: CASRERDTQYF. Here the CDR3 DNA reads TGTGCCAGCAGGGAGCGGGATACGCAGTATTTT.

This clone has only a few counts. The CDR3 DNA reads TGTGCCAGCTCACCATTCAGGGAAGACGGGGAGCTGTTTTTT. Protein product: CASSPFREDGELFF. The V gene is TRBV18, the J gene TRBJ2-2; D might be TRBD1 (5 bases). Per germline, CDR1 KGHSH and CDR2 LQKENI. Trimming left V 2 bases short and J 7 bases short, with 11 bases between. CDR3 length: 14 residues. The full variable domain, with the rest looked up from reference TRBV18 and TRBJ2-2, is NAGVMQNPRHLVRRRGQEARLRCSPMKGHSHVYWYRQLPEEGLKFMVYLQKENIIDESGMPKERFSAEFPKEGPSILRIQQVVRGDSAAYFCASSPFREDGELFFGEGSRLTVL.

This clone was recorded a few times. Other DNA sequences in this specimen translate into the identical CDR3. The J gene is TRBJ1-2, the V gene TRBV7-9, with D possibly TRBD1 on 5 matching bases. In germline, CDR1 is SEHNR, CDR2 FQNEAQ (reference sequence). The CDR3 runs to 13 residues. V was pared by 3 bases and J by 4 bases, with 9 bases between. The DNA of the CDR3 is TGTGCCAGCAGCTTGGGGGGGATCTATGGCTACACCTTC. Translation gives CASSLGGIYGYTF.

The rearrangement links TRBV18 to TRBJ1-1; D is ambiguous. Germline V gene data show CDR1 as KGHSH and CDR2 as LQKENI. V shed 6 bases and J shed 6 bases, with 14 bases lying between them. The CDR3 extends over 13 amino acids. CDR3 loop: CASSLLGSAEAFF. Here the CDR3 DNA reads TGTGCCAGCTCGTTGCTCGGTAGCGCTGAAGCTTTCTTT.

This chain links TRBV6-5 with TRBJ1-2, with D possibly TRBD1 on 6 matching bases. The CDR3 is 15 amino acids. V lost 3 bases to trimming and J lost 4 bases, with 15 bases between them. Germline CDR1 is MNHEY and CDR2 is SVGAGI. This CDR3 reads CASSYSGGGGYGYTF. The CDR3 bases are TGTGCCAGCAGTTATTCGGGGGGCGGTGGCTATGGCTACACCTTC.

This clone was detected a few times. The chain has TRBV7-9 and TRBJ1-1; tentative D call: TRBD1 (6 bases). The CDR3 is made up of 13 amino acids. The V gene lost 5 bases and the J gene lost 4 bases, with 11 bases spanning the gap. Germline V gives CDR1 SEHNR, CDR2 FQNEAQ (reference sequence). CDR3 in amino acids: CASSDTGFTEAFF. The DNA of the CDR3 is TGTGCCAGCAGCGATACAGGGTTCACTGAAGCTTTCTTT.

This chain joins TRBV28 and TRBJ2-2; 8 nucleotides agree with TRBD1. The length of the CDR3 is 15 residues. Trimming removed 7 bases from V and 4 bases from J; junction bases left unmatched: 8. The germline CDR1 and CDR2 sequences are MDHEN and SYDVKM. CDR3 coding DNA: TGTGCCAGCATGGAAAGGACAGGGAGCACCGGGGAGCTGTTTTTT. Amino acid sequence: CASMERTGSTGELFF. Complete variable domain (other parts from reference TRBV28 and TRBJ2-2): DVKVTQSSRYLVKRTGEKVFLECVQDMDHENMFWYRQDPGLGLRLIYFSYDVKMKEKGDIPEGYSVSREKKERFSLILESASTNQTSMYLCASMERTGSTGELFFGEGSRLTVL.

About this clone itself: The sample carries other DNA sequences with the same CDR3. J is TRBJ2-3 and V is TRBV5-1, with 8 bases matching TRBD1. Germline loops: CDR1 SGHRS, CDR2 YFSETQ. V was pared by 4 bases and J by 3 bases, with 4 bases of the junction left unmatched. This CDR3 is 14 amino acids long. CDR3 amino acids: CASSPGQGTDTQYF. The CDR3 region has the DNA TGCGCCAGCAGCCCCGGACAGGGAACAGATACGCAGTATTTT.

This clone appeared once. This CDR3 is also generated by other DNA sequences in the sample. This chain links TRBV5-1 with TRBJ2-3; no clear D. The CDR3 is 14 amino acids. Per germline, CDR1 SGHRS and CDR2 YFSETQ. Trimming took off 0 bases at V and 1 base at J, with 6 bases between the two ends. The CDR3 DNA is TGCGCCAGCAGCTTGGAAGGAGGCACAGATACGCAGTATTTT. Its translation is CASSLEGGTDTQYF.

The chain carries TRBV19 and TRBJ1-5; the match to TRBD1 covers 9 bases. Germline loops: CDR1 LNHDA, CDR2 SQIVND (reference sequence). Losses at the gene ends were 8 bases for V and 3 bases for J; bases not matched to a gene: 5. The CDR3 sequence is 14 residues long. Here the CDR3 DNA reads TGTGCCAGTGGCCGGGACAGGGCCAATCAGCCCCAGCATTTT. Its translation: CASGRDRANQPQHF.

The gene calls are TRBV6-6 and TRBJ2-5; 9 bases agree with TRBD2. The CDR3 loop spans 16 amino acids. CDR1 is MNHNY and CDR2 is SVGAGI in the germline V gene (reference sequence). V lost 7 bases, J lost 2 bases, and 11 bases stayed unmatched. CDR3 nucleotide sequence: TGTGCCAGCACCTCGGGTAGCGGGGGTTTTCAAGAGACCCAGTACTTC. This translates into CASTSGSGGFQETQYF.

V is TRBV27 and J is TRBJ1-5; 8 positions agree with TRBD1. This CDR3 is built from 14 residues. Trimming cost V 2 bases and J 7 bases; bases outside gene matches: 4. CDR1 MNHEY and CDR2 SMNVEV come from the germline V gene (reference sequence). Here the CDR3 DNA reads TGTGCCAGCAGTTTACAGGGGGCGCGGCAGCCCCAGCATTTT. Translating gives CASSLQGARQPQHF.

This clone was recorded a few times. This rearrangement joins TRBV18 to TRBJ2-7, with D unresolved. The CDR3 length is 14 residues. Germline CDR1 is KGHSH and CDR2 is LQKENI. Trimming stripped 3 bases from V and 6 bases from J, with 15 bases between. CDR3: CASSPYPSPGEQYV. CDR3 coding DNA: TGTGCCAGCTCACCGTACCCCTCTCCAGGCGAGCAGTACGTC.

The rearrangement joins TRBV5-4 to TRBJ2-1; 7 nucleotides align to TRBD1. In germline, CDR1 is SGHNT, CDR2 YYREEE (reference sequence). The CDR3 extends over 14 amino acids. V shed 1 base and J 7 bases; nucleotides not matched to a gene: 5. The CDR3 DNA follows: TGTGCCAGCAGCTTGCTGACAGGGATGAATGAGCAGTTCTTC. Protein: CASSLLTGMNEQFF. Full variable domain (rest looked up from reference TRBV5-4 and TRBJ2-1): ETGVTQSPTHLIKTRGQQVTLRCSSQSGHNTVSWYQQALGQGPQFIFQYYREEENGRGNFPPRFSGLQFPNYSSELNVNALELDDSALYLCASSLLTGMNEQFFGPGTRLTVL.

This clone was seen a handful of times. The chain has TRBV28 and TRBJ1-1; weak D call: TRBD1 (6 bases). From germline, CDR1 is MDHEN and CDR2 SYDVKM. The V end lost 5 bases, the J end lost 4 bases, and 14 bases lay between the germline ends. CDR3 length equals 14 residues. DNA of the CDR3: TGTGCCAGCAGTACCCACAGGGTGGTCACTGAAGCTTTCTTT. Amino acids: CASSTHRVVTEAFF. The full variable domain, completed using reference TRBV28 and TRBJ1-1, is DVKVTQSSRYLVKRTGEKVFLECVQDMDHENMFWYRQDPGLGLRLIYFSYDVKMKEKGDIPEGYSVSREKKERFSLILESASTNQTSMYLCASSTHRVVTEAFFGQGTRLTVV.

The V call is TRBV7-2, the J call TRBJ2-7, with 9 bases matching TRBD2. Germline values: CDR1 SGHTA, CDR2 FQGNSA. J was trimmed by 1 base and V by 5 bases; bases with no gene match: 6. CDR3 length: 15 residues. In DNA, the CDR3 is TGTGCCAGCAGCCCTGCGGGAGGGGTTTCCTACGAGCAGTACGTC. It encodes CASSPAGGVSYEQYV.

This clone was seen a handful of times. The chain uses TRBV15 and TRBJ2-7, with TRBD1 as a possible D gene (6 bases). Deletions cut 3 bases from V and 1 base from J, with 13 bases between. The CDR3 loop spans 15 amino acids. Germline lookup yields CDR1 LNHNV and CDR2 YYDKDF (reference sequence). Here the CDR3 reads CATSSGQGKSYEQYV. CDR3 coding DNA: TGTGCCACCAGCAGTGGGCAGGGGAAATCCTACGAGCAGTACGTC.

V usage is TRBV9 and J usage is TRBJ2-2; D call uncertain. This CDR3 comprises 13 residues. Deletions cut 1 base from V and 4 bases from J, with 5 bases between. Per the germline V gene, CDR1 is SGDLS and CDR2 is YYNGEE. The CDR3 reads CASSVLSTGELFF. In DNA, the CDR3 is TGTGCCAGCAGCGTACTTTCCACCGGGGAGCTGTTTTTT.